This T cell receptor beta chain was profiled in a study of blood T cells in healthy people across ages. Findings and limits, study-wide: Among T cells, TCR beta diversity per million cells dropped roughly linearly as age rose.

Remarks on this clonotype: The antigen is unknown.

Those donating, healthy Caucasian individuals from Russia, were aged roughly 6 to 90. No fewer than 6 micrograms of total RNA were isolated from every sample. Together with a sample-barcoded 5' primer, a J-beta primer mix was included in a second PCR lasting roughly 6 to 12 cycles. A template-switch adaptor that had 12 random nucleotides put a tag on each cDNA molecule. TCRdb processed the 5' RACE reads anew with MiXCR; each CDR3 protein has one entry. Of some 900,000 distinct CDR3 sequences in the sample, around 48% were seen once. Specimen: blood. The clonotype comes from a man aged 30-40 years in good health.

CDR3 sequence reads: CASSQGRGGYEQYF. CDR3 sequence (DNA): TGTGCCAGCAGCCAGGGCAGGGGCGGCTACGAGCAGTACTTC. The chain uses TRBV4-2 and TRBJ2-7; possible D gene TRBD1, 6 bases. Germline V gene lookup returns CDR1 LGHNA and CDR2 YNFKEQ. The ends were cut back, 3 bases at V and 3 bases at J, with 12 bases in the middle. This CDR3 has 14 amino acids.